What follows describes a single T cell receptor beta chain. The data were obtained in a study of blood T cell repertoires in COVID-19. Study-level background: From the United States, Italy and Spain came samples of acute and convalescent COVID-19. Nucleic acid was either cDNA or gDNA, and it came from T cells, B-cell-depleted T cells, or PBMCs.

In the original workflow: Cell counts per sample came from amplifying reference gene primers. TCRdb keeps only in-frame clones here, not all; method: immunoSEQ multiplex PCR. V and J calls and clone size follow that table, whereas D and trimming were derived from the DNA. Found here are fewer than 110,000 clones, 84% of them singletons; the top ten hold around 12%. Trimming left V 1 base short and J 1 base short, with 11 bases between. The CDR3 is 15 residues long. Per the germline V gene, CDR1 is GTSNPN and CDR2 is SVGIG (reference sequence). The chain recombines TRBV30 with TRBJ1-5; weak D call: TRBD1 (5 bases). What was sequenced was peripheral blood. The clonotype originates from a human donor in a cohort sampled during active COVID-19. The CDR3 loop is CAWSGGGTSNQPQHF. As DNA, the CDR3 is TGTGCCTGGAGTGGGGGGGGGACCAGCAATCAGCCCCAGCATTTT.